The present TCR beta chain was sequenced within a study of CD8 T cells in Susac syndrome. Study-wide results and caveats: The relatively small number of individuals in the TCR sequencing and HLA analysis was acknowledged by the study.

RNA, at about 0.5 to 1 ug, was reverse transcribed with random hexamers. A multiplex approach, immunoSEQ multiplex PCR, amplified TCR beta CDR3 across 54 Vbeta and 13 Jbeta. TCRdb recomputed calls from the immunoSEQ multiplex PCR reads with MiXCR, one row per CDR3 protein. The table lists over 100,000 distinct CDR3 sequences, approximately 96% of them singletons. A word on this clonotype: Its matching antigen is unknown.

The control group consisted of healthy donors matched for age and sex. This CDR3 spans 14 amino acids. The V and J ends lost 0 bases and 7 bases respectively, with 12 bases between them. CDR1 is MNHEY and CDR2 is SVGAGI in the germline V gene. This chain connects TRBV6-5 to TRBJ2-5; D is perhaps TRBD2 (5 bases). Input material: CD4+ T cells from PBMCs. This clonotype was obtained from a human donor in good health. CDR3 protein: CASSYSNPEGTQYF. The CDR3 coding sequence is TGTGCCAGCAGTTACTCGAACCCAGAGGGGACCCAGTACTTC.